One and the same sample provided the 18 T cell receptor beta chains below, sequenced in a study of post-analysis software for immune sequencing data (dated by TCRdb to between 2015 and 2016). Library preparation employed PCR. Sequencing instrument: Illumina HiSeq 2500. To reduce PCR and sequencing biases, unique molecular identifiers were built into the TCR beta cDNA libraries. Clones were called with MiXCR by TCRdb after fastp trimmed the public reads at Q25, and only in-frame beta chains were retained. One record per CDR3 amino acid sequence lists the most common genes and DNA. The sample yields about 570,000 distinct CDR3 sequences; 30% to 40% were counted once. The ten top clones hold 4.5% to 7.5% of the sample. Study-level results and caveats: Patients showed significantly higher frequencies than controls for about 5 TRBV segments, among them TRBV5-6, TRBV5-1 and TRBV20-1.

Their target antigens are unknown. Sequencing was performed on blood. These receptors came from a girl aged 2 to 17 with multiple sclerosis.

This rearrangement joins TRBV12-3 or TRBV12-4 to TRBJ1-1; 7 positions match TRBD1. V lost 5 bases, J lost 1 base, and 7 bases stayed unmatched. The CDR3 spans 15 residues. CDR3 residues: CASSQNRGWNTEAFF. The CDR3 DNA reads TGTGCCAGCAGTCAAAACAGGGGATGGAACACTGAAGCTTTCTTT.

This clonotype was picked up a small number of times. This chain joins TRBV7-6 and TRBJ2-1, with 8 positions matching TRBD1. The CDR3 consists of 16 residues. J gave up 5 bases and V 2 bases, and 8 bases lay outside the gene matches. The germline V gene encodes CDR1 SGHVS and CDR2 FNYEAQ. As DNA, the CDR3 is TGTGCCAGCAGCTTATCGGCCGGACAGGGAAACAATGAGCAGTTCTTC. Amino acid sequence: CASSLSAGQGNNEQFF.

The table lists this clonotype with many counts. CDR3 bases: TGTGCCAGCTCCCAAGGACGGGGCTCCTACAATGAGCAGTTCTTC. Amino acids: CASSQGRGSYNEQFF. The genes are TRBV28 and TRBJ2-1, with D maybe TRBD2 (5 bases). The CDR3 extends over 15 amino acids. Germline CDR1 reads MDHEN; CDR2 reads SYDVKM. Trimming stripped 8 bases from V and 0 bases from J, with 14 bases between.

This clonotype showed up just a few times. The rearrangement links TRBV5-1 to TRBJ1-2; possibly TRBD1 for D (5 bases). The V gene lost 3 bases and the J gene lost 8 bases, with 14 bases spanning the gap. The CDR3 totals 13 residues. CDR1 SGHRS and CDR2 YFSETQ come from the germline V gene. The CDR3 here is CASSSGRGDGYTF. The CDR3 DNA follows: TGCGCCAGCAGCTCGGGACGGGGGGACGGCTACACCTTC.

This clonotype has more than one count but fewer than ten. This rearrangement joins TRBV5-1 to TRBJ2-5; D not certain. The CDR3 has 15 amino acids. V lost 0 bases and J 0 bases, leaving 9 bases between the germline ends. Germline CDR1 SGHRS, CDR2 YFSETQ. The CDR3: CASSLETEYQETQYF. In nucleotides, the CDR3 is TGCGCCAGCAGCTTGGAAACAGAATACCAAGAGACCCAGTACTTC.

The chain joins TRBV5-6 to TRBJ1-5; unclear D gene. The V end was cut by 3 bases, the J end by 7 bases, with 8 bases between. Germline CDR1 SGHDT, CDR2 YYEEEE. The CDR3 loop spans 12 amino acids. In nucleotides, the CDR3 is TGTGCCAGCAGCTCCGGCCCGCAGCCCCAGCATTTT. Translated: CASSSGPQPQHF. The complete variable domain, with remaining parts taken from reference TRBV5-6 and TRBJ1-5, reads DAGVTQSPTHLIKTRGQQVTLRCSPKSGHDTVSWYQQALGQGPQFIFQYYEEEERQRGNFPDRFSGHQFPNYSSELNVNALLLGDSALYLCASSSGPQPQHFGDGTRLSIL.

V is TRBV4-1 and J is TRBJ2-1; D not certain. V lost 1 base to trimming and J lost 6 bases, with 7 bases between them. Germline V lookup: CDR1 MGHRA, CDR2 YSYEKL. This CDR3 has 13 residues. CDR3 bases: TGCGCCAGCAGCCAAGGTGGGGTCAATGAGCAGTTCTTC. It encodes CASSQGGVNEQFF.

The V call is TRBV5-1, the J call TRBJ2-7; 8 bases are shared with TRBD1. Germline CDR1 reads SGHRS; CDR2 reads YFSETQ. V lost 6 bases and J lost 2; bases outside the gene matches: 4. This CDR3 contains 13 residues. CDR3 sequence reads: CASKLGQAYEQYF. The CDR3 nucleotides read TGCGCCAGCAAATTGGGACAGGCCTACGAGCAGTACTTC.

V usage is TRBV7-2 and J usage is TRBJ2-3, with TRBD1 identical over 7 bases. There are 13 residues in the CDR3. Germline V gene sequence: CDR1 SGHTA, CDR2 FQGNSA. The ends lost 5 bases at V and 6 bases at J; junction bases unmatched: 5. The CDR3 DNA reads TGTGCCAGCAGCCCGAACAGGGGCGATACGCAGTATTTT. Protein: CASSPNRGDTQYF.

The genes are TRBV12-3 or TRBV12-4 and TRBJ2-3; D not certain. The CDR3 covers 14 residues. V was trimmed by 4 bases and J by 6 bases, leaving 14 bases between them. The CDR3 bases are TGTGCCAGCAGTTCCGAACTAAGTTCGGATACGCAGTATTTT. It is translated as CASSSELSSDTQYF.

The chain joins TRBV20-1 to TRBJ2-4, with 8 bases lining up with TRBD1. Per germline, CDR1 DFQATT and CDR2 SNEGSKA (reference sequence). This CDR3 comprises 16 residues. Trimming cost V 7 bases and J 0 bases; bases outside gene matches: 11. The chain's CDR3 is CSVNPRDRPAKNIQYF. The CDR3 DNA sequence: TGCAGTGTTAACCCTAGGGACAGGCCAGCCAAAAACATTCAGTACTTC.

A few counts support this clonotype. The J gene is TRBJ1-4, the V gene TRBV4-1; a possible D gene is TRBD1 (6 bases). The germline gives CDR1 MGHRA, CDR2 YSYEKL. The CDR3 totals 13 residues. Trimming took 7 bases from V and 7 from J, leaving 13 bases between them. DNA of the CDR3: TGCGCCAGCATCGGGGACAACCTTGAAAAACTGTTTTTT. Its protein product is CASIGDNLEKLFF.

This clonotype was detected only a few times. The gene calls are TRBV5-1 and TRBJ2-7, with TRBD1 matching over 7 bases. CDR1 and CDR2 (germline): SGHRS, YFSETQ. The CDR3 covers 16 residues. Losses at the gene ends were 4 bases for V and 3 bases for J; bases not matched to a gene: 13. The CDR3 nucleotides read TGCGCCAGCAGCGCACGACAGGGCTCCACTGGCTACGAGCAGTACTTC. Amino acids: CASSARQGSTGYEQYF.

The chain employs TRBV5-5 and TRBJ2-7; D is perhaps TRBD1 or TRBD2 (5 bases each). This CDR3 has 14 residues. CDR1 and CDR2 (germline): SGHKS, YYEKEE (reference sequence). V was cut by 1 base and J by 2 bases, with 10 bases left in between. The CDR3 DNA sequence: TGTGCCAGCAGCTTGTTGGGGGAGACCTACGAGCAGTACTTC. Translation gives CASSLLGETYEQYF.

V is TRBV4-1 and J is TRBJ2-1; D not resolved. This CDR3 is built from 16 residues. Germline V gives CDR1 MGHRA, CDR2 YSYEKL. The ends were cut back, 0 bases at V and 6 bases at J, with 15 bases in the middle. The chain's CDR3 is CASSQDDLVGFNEQFF. The CDR3 nucleotides read TGCGCCAGCAGCCAAGATGACCTAGTGGGGTTCAATGAGCAGTTCTTC.

As DNA, the CDR3 is TGTGCCAGCAGCGAGAGAACTAACTATGGCTACACCTTC. This sequence encodes CASSERTNYGYTF. The chain is built from TRBV2 and TRBJ1-2, with D hard to call. V gave up 6 bases and J gave up 0 bases, with 8 bases separating them. This CDR3 contains 13 residues. Germline CDR1 is SNHLY and CDR2 is FYNNEI.

This clonotype was counted many times. The chain combines TRBV13 with TRBJ2-1; 10 bases are a match to TRBD1. The length of the CDR3 is 15 residues. After removal of 3 bases from V and 8 bases from J, the junction contained 7 bases not matched to a gene. CDR1 is PRHDT and CDR2 is FYEKMQ in the germline V gene (reference sequence). Here the CDR3 DNA reads TGTGCCAGCAGCTTGAGTAGGACAGGGGGGGATGAGCAGTTCTTC. Residues: CASSLSRTGGDEQFF. The complete variable domain, with remaining parts taken from reference TRBV13 and TRBJ2-1, reads AAGVIQSPRHLIKEKRETATLKCYPIPRHDTVYWYQQGPGQDPQFLISFYEKMQSDKGSIPDRFSAQQFSDYHSELNMSSLELGDSALYFCASSLSRTGGDEQFFGPGTRLTVL.

This clonotype has a handful of counts. This chain links TRBV20-1 with TRBJ1-2; 8 bases match TRBD1. CDR3 length: 12 residues. Germline assignment: CDR1 DFQATT and CDR2 SNEGSKA (reference sequence). The ends lost 6 bases at V and 8 bases at J; junction bases unmatched: 8. For the CDR3, the DNA is TGCAGTGCCCAGGACAGGGAAATAGGCTACACCTTC. This gives the protein CSAQDREIGYTF.